Below are 26 T cell receptor beta chains sequenced from a single sample in a study of beta chain features in type 1 diabetes. The isolated RNA, all of it, was reverse transcribed, so expressed TCRB transcripts were what got sequenced. Clones were sequenced by immunoSEQ multiplex PCR, and TCRdb holds only the in-frame ones, with some missing. This sample has some 400,000 clones; around 16% occur once, and the top ten carry about 0.018%. The source material was naive CD4+ T cells from blood. These receptors all come from a woman aged 18-35 years in good health.

This clone appeared a few times. The CDR3: CASSPGQGLNQPQHF. The DNA of the CDR3 is TGCGCCAGCTCTCCGGGACAGGGCCTCAATCAGCCCCAGCATTTT. V is TRBV4-1 and J is TRBJ1-5; 9 positions agree with TRBD1. The CDR3 has 15 amino acids. V lost 8 bases to trimming and J lost 3 bases; unmatched junction nucleotides: 8. In germline, CDR1 is MGHRA, CDR2 YSYEKL.

J is TRBJ2-3 and V is TRBV30; D is uncertain. The CDR3 contains 15 residues. Germline lookup yields CDR1 GTSNPN and CDR2 SVGIG (reference sequence). Trimming pared 1 base from V and 0 bases from J, leaving 11 bases between. The CDR3 DNA sequence: TGTGCCTGGAGTGGCAACCACCTAAGCACAGATACGCAGTATTTT. This translates into CAWSGNHLSTDTQYF.

The V gene is TRBV5-4, the J gene TRBJ1-3; weak D call: TRBD1 (5 bases). V lost 4 bases and J 0 bases, leaving 14 bases between the germline ends. The length of the CDR3 is 16 residues. From germline, CDR1 is SGHNT and CDR2 YYREEE (reference sequence). The CDR3 bases are TGTGCCAGCAGCGAGTGGGGCGCGAGCTCTGGAAACACCATATATTTT. This translates into CASSEWGASSGNTIYF.

This clone showed up just a few times. The gene calls are TRBV14 and TRBJ2-7; 8 nucleotides line up with TRBD1. The germline gives CDR1 SGHDN, CDR2 FVKESK. The CDR3 is 13 residues long. V lost 7 bases, J lost 4 bases, and 6 bases stayed unmatched. CDR3 sequence: CASTGQGSYEQYF. CDR3 DNA: TGTGCCAGCACTGGACAGGGCTCGTACGAGCAGTACTTC.

The chain combines TRBV7-2 with TRBJ2-1, with a tentative D call TRBD2 (6 bases). CDR1 and CDR2 from the germline V gene are SGHTA and FQGNSA. V lost 0 bases, J lost 10 bases, and 10 bases lay in between. There are 13 residues in the CDR3. CDR3 loop: CASSLAGGGEQFF. CDR3 nucleotides: TGTGCCAGCAGCTTAGCGGGTGGGGGGGAGCAGTTCTTC.

In its sample, this clone was seen a few times. The CDR3 is CASSGQSGLVETQYF. The CDR3 region has the DNA TGTGCCAGCAGTGGACAGTCAGGGCTCGTAGAGACCCAGTACTTC. The chain combines TRBV6-1 with TRBJ2-5; maybe TRBD1 (5 bases). Between the trimmed V and J ends, which lost 4 bases and 4 bases, there was a span of 16 bases. Germline V lookup: CDR1 MNHNS, CDR2 SASEGT. The CDR3 extends over 15 amino acids.

CDR3 DNA sequence: TGCGCCAGCAGCCAATACGGACAGGCGGACAATCAGCCCCAGCATTTT. It codes for CASSQYGQADNQPQHF. The chain couples TRBV4-1 to TRBJ1-5; 7 nucleotides align to TRBD1. The CDR3 runs to 16 residues. Losses at the gene ends were 2 bases for V and 3 bases for J; bases not matched to a gene: 7. From germline, CDR1 is MGHRA and CDR2 YSYEKL.

In this sample, this clone turned up a few times. The genes are TRBV29-1 and TRBJ2-3; TRBD1 matches at 8 bases. The ends lost 4 bases at V and 6 bases at J; junction bases unmatched: 3. Looked up from germline, CDR1 is SQVTM and CDR2 is ANQGSEA. The CDR3 runs 12 residues. The CDR3 loop reads CSVGYRGDTQYF. The CDR3 bases are TGCAGCGTTGGATACAGGGGGGATACGCAGTATTTT.

This clone has a handful of counts. The rearrangement links TRBV30 to TRBJ2-3, with D maybe TRBD1 (5 bases). Germline V lookup: CDR1 GTSNPN, CDR2 SVGIG (reference sequence). The CDR3 extends over 15 amino acids. V shed 2 bases and J shed 2 bases, with 14 bases lying between them. CDR3 region: CAWSRGEVTTDTQYF. The CDR3 DNA reads TGTGCCTGGAGTAGGGGTGAAGTCACCACAGATACGCAGTATTTT.

The table lists this clone with a few counts. The J gene is TRBJ2-7, the V gene TRBV27; D is possibly TRBD2 (5 bases). CDR3 size: 14 residues. Looked up from germline, CDR1 is MNHEY and CDR2 is SMNVEV (reference sequence). Trimming removed 4 bases from V and 4 bases from J, with 14 bases in between. In DNA, the CDR3 is TGTGCCAGCAGTTCCCGAGTAGCGTCATACGAGCAGTACTTC. Amino acid sequence: CASSSRVASYEQYF.

This clone has a handful of counts. The chain links TRBV10-1 to TRBJ2-2; TRBD1 is a possible D gene (6 bases). Trimming stripped 6 bases from V and 6 bases from J, with 11 bases between. Germline V gene data show CDR1 as WNHNN and CDR2 as SYGVQD (reference sequence). The CDR3 is 13 residues long. DNA for the CDR3: TGCGCCAGCAGAGAACAGGGCTCCGGGGAGCTGTTTTTT. Protein sequence: CASREQGSGELFF.

The chain carries TRBV28 and TRBJ1-5; the D is unclear. Germline V lookup: CDR1 MDHEN, CDR2 SYDVKM. Trimming shortened V by 5 bases and J by 2 bases, and 10 bases separated the two germline ends. There are 14 residues in the CDR3. In nucleotides, the CDR3 is TGTGCCAGCAGTACCATGGCCCGCAATCAGCCCCAGCATTTT. This codes for CASSTMARNQPQHF.

The CDR3 loop reads CASSRAGSPTEAFF. The CDR3 nucleotides are TGCGCCAGCAGCCGCGCCGGGAGCCCCACTGAAGCTTTCTTT. This chain links TRBV5-1 with TRBJ1-1; D is uncertain. Germline V gene sequence: CDR1 SGHRS, CDR2 YFSETQ. The CDR3 is 14 residues long. The V gene lost 4 bases and the J gene lost 4 bases, with 14 bases spanning the gap.

The chain links TRBV2 to TRBJ2-1; a possible D gene is TRBD2 (6 bases). The CDR3 has 14 residues. The V end was cut by 6 bases, the J end by 3 bases, with 12 bases between. Germline assignment: CDR1 SNHLY and CDR2 FYNNEI. The CDR3 DNA follows: TGTGCCAGCAGGCCTAGCGAAAACTACAATGAGCAGTTCTTC. This codes for CASRPSENYNEQFF.

This clone was picked up a small number of times. The chain uses TRBV4-1 and TRBJ1-2; possible D gene TRBD1, 5 bases. Germline CDR1 reads MGHRA; CDR2 reads YSYEKL. The V and J ends lost 1 base and 5 bases respectively, with 11 bases between them. The CDR3 loop spans 14 amino acids. The CDR3 DNA reads as TGCGCCAGCAGCCAAGCACCGGGACTATATGGCTACACCTTC. Protein sequence: CASSQAPGLYGYTF.

This rearrangement joins TRBV7-9 to TRBJ1-2, with 7 bases lining up with TRBD1. The V segment lost 5 bases and the J segment 8 bases; nucleotides outside the gene matches: 5. The CDR3 is made up of 12 amino acids. From germline, CDR1 is SEHNR and CDR2 FQNEAQ (reference sequence). The CDR3 DNA reads TGTGCCAGCAGCACAGGGGTTAGGGGCTACACCTTC. Protein sequence: CASSTGVRGYTF.

This clone appeared a few times. J is TRBJ2-7 and V is TRBV29-1; tentatively, D is TRBD1 (6 bases). This CDR3 contains 13 residues. Germline loops: CDR1 SQVTM, CDR2 ANQGSEA. The ends were cut back, 6 bases at V and 0 bases at J, with 12 bases in the middle. The CDR3 reads CSVPDSFSYEQYF. As DNA, the CDR3 is TGCAGCGTCCCGGACAGTTTCTCCTACGAGCAGTACTTC.

The chain recombines TRBV30 with TRBJ2-1; 12 nucleotides match TRBD2. The CDR3 spans 14 residues. Germline-derived CDR1 and CDR2 are GTSNPN and SVGIG (reference sequence). Unmatched junction bases numbered 8, after V lost 5 bases and J lost 9 bases. For the CDR3, the DNA is TGTGCCTGGGACCACACTAGCGGGAGGTCTGAGCAGTTCTTC. It specifies CAWDHTSGRSEQFF. The full variable domain, its missing parts supplied by reference TRBV30 and TRBJ2-1, is SQTIHQWPATLVQPVGSPLSLECTVEGTSNPNLYWYRQAAGRGLQLLFYSVGIGQISSEVPQNLSASRPQDRQFILSSKKLLLSDSGFYLCAWDHTSGRSEQFFGPGTRLTVL.

The chain employs TRBV6-5 and TRBJ1-5; D uncertain. The CDR3 has 14 amino acids. From germline, CDR1 is MNHEY and CDR2 SVGAGI. Deletions cut 6 bases from V and 2 bases from J, with 11 bases between. CDR3 residues: CASSSRQRNQPQHF. CDR3 DNA: TGTGCCAGCAGCTCGCGACAACGCAATCAGCCCCAGCATTTT.

In its sample, this clone was seen a few times. J is TRBJ2-7 and V is TRBV10-3; D remains unclear. Per the germline V gene, CDR1 is ENHRY and CDR2 is SYGVKD. Deletions cut 0 bases from V and 2 bases from J, with 11 bases between. The CDR3 has 15 amino acids. CDR3 loop: CAISESTYQPYEQYF. The CDR3 DNA reads as TGTGCCATCAGTGAGTCGACTTACCAGCCCTACGAGCAGTACTTC.

This clone has only a few counts. The chain is built from TRBV30 and TRBJ1-1; D gene unclear. The V end was cut by 0 bases, the J end by 4 bases, with 9 bases between. The CDR3 consists of 13 residues. CDR1 GTSNPN and CDR2 SVGIG come from the germline V gene (reference sequence). CDR3 region: CAWSVRGTTEAFF. The DNA of the CDR3 is TGTGCCTGGAGTGTACGGGGTACCACTGAAGCTTTCTTT.

Only a few counts were recorded for this clone. The chain has TRBV30 and TRBJ2-5, with 7 bases that match TRBD2. J gave up 10 bases and V 0 bases, and 11 bases lay outside the gene matches. The CDR3 consists of 14 residues. Per germline, CDR1 GTSNPN and CDR2 SVGIG (reference sequence). CDR3 region: CAWSVGAGPRFQYF. The CDR3 coding sequence is TGTGCCTGGAGTGTCGGAGCGGGACCTCGTTTCCAGTACTTC.

The V call is TRBV30, the J call TRBJ1-1, with D perhaps matching TRBD1 (5 bases). V gave up 2 bases and J gave up 1 base, with 14 bases separating them. The CDR3 totals 15 residues. Looked up from germline, CDR1 is GTSNPN and CDR2 is SVGIG (reference sequence). This CDR3 reads CAWSLGRQTNTEAFF. In nucleotides, the CDR3 is TGTGCCTGGAGTCTTGGTCGACAGACGAACACTGAAGCTTTCTTT.

This chain joins TRBV30 and TRBJ2-2; 8 nucleotides agree with TRBD2. V dropped 2 bases and J dropped 4; count of bases not matched to a gene: 12. The CDR3 has 17 amino acids. Germline assignment: CDR1 GTSNPN and CDR2 SVGIG (reference sequence). The CDR3 DNA reads as TGTGCCTGGAGTCGGCCGGGACTAGAGTTACGCACCGGGGAGCTGTTTTTT. It yields the protein CAWSRPGLELRTGELFF. The whole variable domain, remainder taken from reference TRBV30 and TRBJ2-2, is SQTIHQWPATLVQPVGSPLSLECTVEGTSNPNLYWYRQAAGRGLQLLFYSVGIGQISSEVPQNLSASRPQDRQFILSSKKLLLSDSGFYLCAWSRPGLELRTGELFFGEGSRLTVL.

This clone was picked up a small number of times. The gene calls are TRBV19 and TRBJ2-3; D not resolved. CDR3 length: 15 amino acids. Germline V gene lookup returns CDR1 LNHDA and CDR2 SQIVND (reference sequence). Trimming removed 4 bases at V and 3 bases at J, with 14 bases between. In nucleotides, the CDR3 is TGTGCCAGTAGTAACGACATTCTACGTACAGATACGCAGTATTTT. This sequence encodes CASSNDILRTDTQYF.

This clone was picked up a small number of times. The chain recombines TRBV10-3 with TRBJ2-1; TRBD2 matches 11 bases. J gave up 7 bases and V 8 bases, and 13 bases lay outside the gene matches. The germline gives CDR1 ENHRY, CDR2 SYGVKD. There are 16 residues in the CDR3. DNA for the CDR3: TGTGCCATCCTGGGGACTAGCGGCTCCCAACCGAATGAGCAGTTCTTC. Translating gives CAILGTSGSQPNEQFF.